A single sample is the source of the 23 T cell receptor beta chains below, sequenced in a study of blood T cell repertoires in COVID-19 (dated by TCRdb to between 2020 and 2021). The receptor library was made with the immunoSEQ multiplex PCR assay. Imported from immuneACCESS, the table was reduced by TCRdb to in-frame sequences with V and J called. These copies leave out some clones; in studies compared against another copy, an unresolved V gene accounts for under half, and the cause of the remainder is not known. The sample includes about 340,000 clones, with 75% to 90% observed a single time. The ten top clones hold about 6% of the sample. Material: peripheral blood. These receptor sequences come from a woman aged 45-60 years with COVID-19, enrolled during active disease.

This clone was observed a handful of times. This chain joins TRBV4-1 and TRBJ1-2; D not resolved. This CDR3 comprises 12 residues. In germline, CDR1 is MGHRA, CDR2 YSYEKL. Trimming removed 5 bases from V and 2 bases from J, with 6 bases in between. CDR3 sequence (DNA): TGCGCCAGCAGCGGCAGGAACTATGGCTACACCTTC. It yields the protein CASSGRNYGYTF.

CDR3 nucleotides: TGTGCCAGCAGCTCCTATTCCCTAGCGGAATTATCCTACAATGAGCAGTTCTTC. Translating gives CASSSYSLAELSYNEQFF. This chain uses TRBV7-3 with TRBJ2-1; 7 nucleotides agree with TRBD2. The V and J ends lost 4 bases and 1 base, in that order; junction bases with no gene match: 13. Germline V gene data show CDR1 as SGHTA and CDR2 as FQGTGA. This CDR3 region has 18 residues.

J is TRBJ2-7 and V is TRBV9; 7 nucleotides align to TRBD2. The CDR3 contains 15 residues. Per the germline V gene, CDR1 is SGDLS and CDR2 is YYNGEE. The J segment lost 3 bases and the V segment lost 0 bases, leaving 6 bases of the junction unmatched. The CDR3 DNA reads as TGTGCCAGCAGCGTAGAGTCAGGGAGGGGCTACGAGCAGTACTTC. This gives the protein CASSVESGRGYEQYF.

This chain joins TRBV4-3 and TRBJ2-3, with TRBD2 as a possible D gene (6 bases). The germline gives CDR1 LGHNA, CDR2 YSLEER. V was shortened by 5 bases and J by 9 bases, with 18 bases between the two germline ends. The CDR3 covers 14 residues. CDR3 region: CASSSWGVVGTQYF. In DNA, the CDR3 is TGCGCCAGCAGCTCCTGGGGGGTGGTGGGAACGCAGTATTTT.

The J gene is TRBJ1-3, the V gene TRBV7-6; D gene ambiguous. Germline values: CDR1 SGHVS, CDR2 FNYEAQ. V dropped 3 bases and J dropped 3 bases, with 18 bases sitting between them. This CDR3 is 17 amino acids long. The CDR3 loop is CASSFGVRGGSGNTIYF. The CDR3 nucleotides are TGTGCCAGCAGCTTTGGTGTGCGTGGAGGCAGTGGAAACACCATATATTTT.

The chain has TRBV7-2 and TRBJ2-5; D possibly corresponds to TRBD2 (5 bases). Looked up from germline, CDR1 is SGHTA and CDR2 is FQGNSA. The germline V and J ends were trimmed by 5 bases and 5 bases, with 9 bases remaining between them. The CDR3 is 12 amino acids. CDR3 sequence: CASSPTRETQYF. CDR3 coding DNA: TGTGCCAGCAGCCCCACTAGGGAGACCCAGTACTTC.

V gene TRBV5-6 combines with J gene TRBJ1-3; possibly TRBD1 for D (6 bases). This CDR3 contains 18 residues. Trimming shortened V by 4 bases and J by 0 bases, and 20 bases separated the two germline ends. In germline, CDR1 is SGHDT, CDR2 YYEEEE. This CDR3 is CASSPRGGKLYSGNTIYF. CDR3 in DNA: TGTGCCAGCAGCCCCCGAGGGGGAAAACTCTACTCTGGAAACACCATATATTTT.

J is TRBJ2-1 and V is TRBV5-6; 9 bases are shared with TRBD1. The CDR3 sequence is 13 residues long. Germline loops: CDR1 SGHDT, CDR2 YYEEEE. The V segment lost 5 bases and the J segment 6 bases; nucleotides outside the gene matches: 3. CDR3 in amino acids: CASSPTGGNEQFF. DNA for the CDR3: TGTGCCAGCAGTCCGACAGGGGGCAATGAGCAGTTCTTC.

The chain carries TRBV18 and TRBJ2-7; D gene uncertain. CDR3 length equals 15 residues. Trimming cost V 2 bases and J 1 base, with 12 bases left between them. The germline CDR1 and CDR2 sequences are KGHSH and LQKENI. The CDR3: CASSPTFEESYEQYF. The DNA of the CDR3 is TGTGCCAGCTCACCAACCTTCGAGGAGTCCTACGAGCAGTACTTC.

The chain joins TRBV11-2 to TRBJ2-7; maybe TRBD1 (6 bases). V gave up 5 bases and J gave up 3 bases, with 8 bases separating them. CDR3 length: 12 amino acids. Germline-derived CDR1 and CDR2 are SGHAT and FQNNGV. Here the CDR3 reads CASSPRGYEQYF. The CDR3 region has the DNA TGTGCCAGCAGCCCCAGGGGCTACGAGCAGTACTTC.

The chain's CDR3 is CASTLVTDRLHGTGELFF. The CDR3 nucleotides are TGCGCCAGCACTCTCGTTACCGACAGGCTACATGGCACCGGGGAGCTGTTTTTT. This chain connects TRBV23-1 to TRBJ2-2, with a possible D match to TRBD1 (6 bases). TRBV23-1 is an open reading frame whose function is uncertain. The CDR3 has 18 residues. The V end lost 7 bases, the J end lost 4 bases, and 25 bases lay between the germline ends.

V is TRBV30 and J is TRBJ1-5; possible D gene TRBD1, 6 bases. CDR1 is GTSNPN, CDR2 SVGIG, per germline (reference sequence). This CDR3 has 14 residues. V lost 3 bases and J lost 4, with 13 bases in between. The CDR3 here is CAWRSGGLNQPQHF. The CDR3 DNA follows: TGTGCCTGGAGAAGTGGGGGCCTAAATCAGCCCCAGCATTTT. Using reference TRBV30 and TRBJ1-5 for the parts outside the CDR3, the full variable domain is SQTIHQWPATLVQPVGSPLSLECTVEGTSNPNLYWYRQAAGRGLQLLFYSVGIGQISSEVPQNLSASRPQDRQFILSSKKLLLSDSGFYLCAWRSGGLNQPQHFGDGTRLSIL.

The chain combines TRBV19 with TRBJ2-7; D possibly corresponds to TRBD2 (7 bases). The CDR3 spans 14 residues. The V end lost 7 bases, the J end lost 0 bases, and 13 bases lay between the germline ends. Germline CDR1 is LNHDA and CDR2 is SQIVND (reference sequence). CDR3 bases: TGTGCCAGTACCGAGGGGGGGAGCTCCTACGAGCAGTACTTC. Encoded protein: CASTEGGSSYEQYF.

CDR3 in amino acids: CASSLLSWTRSYEQYF. CDR3 DNA sequence: TGTGCCAGCAGCTTACTAAGTTGGACACGCTCCTACGAGCAGTACTTC. The chain links TRBV7-2 to TRBJ2-7, with D perhaps TRBD1 (5 bases). The germline V gene has CDR1 SGHTA and CDR2 FQGNSA. The V and J ends lost 2 bases and 0 bases respectively, with 14 bases between them. The CDR3 is 16 residues long.

This clone has a handful of counts. This chain joins TRBV2 and TRBJ2-5, with a possible D match to TRBD2 (6 bases). V was trimmed by 8 bases and J by 5 bases, leaving 15 bases between them. This CDR3 contains 13 residues. The germline V gene encodes CDR1 SNHLY and CDR2 FYNNEI. The CDR3 here is CASPGGVRETQYF. The CDR3 DNA is TGTGCCAGCCCCGGGGGAGTGCGGGAGACCCAGTACTTC.

This clone was detected a few times. The chain has TRBV18 and TRBJ2-7; 9 bases are a match to TRBD1. Per the germline V gene, CDR1 is KGHSH and CDR2 is LQKENI. The ends lost 6 bases at V and 0 bases at J; junction bases unmatched: 12. The CDR3 is made up of 17 amino acids. Here the CDR3 DNA reads TGTGCCAGCTCCCCGCAGAGGGCGGGACAGGGCTCCTACGAGCAGTACTTC. Protein sequence: CASSPQRAGQGSYEQYF. The variable domain in full, with the rest retrieved from reference TRBV18 and TRBJ2-7, is NAGVMQNPRHLVRRRGQEARLRCSPMKGHSHVYWYRQLPEEGLKFMVYLQKENIIDESGMPKERFSAEFPKEGPSILRIQQVVRGDSAAYFCASSPQRAGQGSYEQYFGPGTRLTVT.

This clone came up once. This chain links TRBV4-1 with TRBJ1-2; TRBD1 is a possible D gene (5 bases). Germline loops: CDR1 MGHRA, CDR2 YSYEKL. Trimming took off 2 bases at V and 3 bases at J, with 10 bases between the two ends. The CDR3 has 14 amino acids. CDR3 sequence reads: CASSQPDTYYGYTF. CDR3 nucleotide sequence: TGCGCCAGCAGCCAACCGGACACCTACTATGGCTACACCTTC.

The V and J genes are TRBV7-2 and TRBJ1-1, with D unclear. This CDR3 spans 13 amino acids. CDR1 and CDR2 (germline): SGHTA, FQGNSA. With 5 bases removed from V and 1 base from J, the gap between germline ends came to 8 bases. The CDR3 bases are TGTGCCAGCAGCCCATACAGGAACACTGAAGCTTTCTTT. The encoded protein is CASSPYRNTEAFF.

In this sample, this clone turned up once. V gene TRBV9 combines with J gene TRBJ2-2; D is unclear. Trimming removed 2 bases at V and 3 bases at J, with 8 bases between. The CDR3 runs 14 residues. Germline V gene data show CDR1 as SGDLS and CDR2 as YYNGEE. CDR3 DNA: TGTGCCAGCAGCGTTCTAATAGACACCGGGGAGCTGTTTTTT. It translates to CASSVLIDTGELFF.

This chain links TRBV6-5 with TRBJ2-5; D is uncertain. The V gene's germline CDR1 is MNHEY and CDR2 SVGAGI. V lost 2 bases to trimming and J lost 2 bases, with 9 bases between them. The CDR3 runs to 14 residues. This CDR3 is CASSYVARQETQYF. The CDR3 region has the DNA TGTGCCAGCAGTTACGTCGCCAGACAAGAGACCCAGTACTTC.

The chain carries TRBV4-2 and TRBJ2-1; 13 nucleotides line up with TRBD2. V gave up 2 bases and J gave up 9 bases; unmatched junction bases: 13. The germline V gene encodes CDR1 LGHNA and CDR2 YNFKEQ. This CDR3 contains 18 residues. CDR3 nucleotide sequence: TGTGCCAGCAGCCAAACATCCCTTACTAGCGGGAGGGCGGGTGAGCAGTTCTTC. It encodes CASSQTSLTSGRAGEQFF.

The chain couples TRBV25-1 to TRBJ1-1; possibly TRBD1 for D (6 bases). Germline CDR1 MGHDK, CDR2 SYGVNS. Between the trimmed V and J ends, which lost 8 bases and 1 base, there was a span of 14 bases. CDR3 size: 14 residues. CDR3 DNA sequence: TGTGCCAGCGGGCCGACAGGCTGGAACACTGAAGCTTTCTTT. Protein sequence: CASGPTGWNTEAFF.

The J gene is TRBJ2-7, the V gene TRBV6-1, with 7 bases identical to TRBD1. CDR3 size: 16 residues. CDR1 MNHNS and CDR2 SASEGT come from the germline V gene. V dropped 0 bases and J dropped 3; count of bases not matched to a gene: 8. For the CDR3, the DNA is TGTGCCAGCAGTGAAGCCATCCCGGGACAGTTCTACGAGCAGTACTTC. It is translated as CASSEAIPGQFYEQYF.